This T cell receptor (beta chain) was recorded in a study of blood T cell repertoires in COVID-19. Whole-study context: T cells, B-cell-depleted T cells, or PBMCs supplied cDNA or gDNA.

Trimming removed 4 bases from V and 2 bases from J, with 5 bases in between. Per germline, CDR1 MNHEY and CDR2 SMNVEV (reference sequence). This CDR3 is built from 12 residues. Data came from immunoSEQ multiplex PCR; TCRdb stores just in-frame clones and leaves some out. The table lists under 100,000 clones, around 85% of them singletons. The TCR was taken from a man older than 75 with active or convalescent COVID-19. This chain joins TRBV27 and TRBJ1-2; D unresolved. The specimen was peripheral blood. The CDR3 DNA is TGTGCCAGCAGTTCCCGGAACTATGGCTACACCTTC. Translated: CASSSRNYGYTF.